The rows below give T cell receptor beta chains drawn from one sample of a study of T cell clusters in autoimmune cytopenias. TCRdb reanalyzed the multiplex PCR reads and collapses them to one entry per CDR3 protein, without DNA. In all, the sample yields approximately 6,000 distinct CDR3 sequences. The specimen was peripheral blood. The source is a human donor with an autoimmune cytopenia or autoimmune hepatitis (not recorded which). The CDR3 runs from the conserved cysteine through the conserved F or W. Size is stated for part of the rows, as once, few or many counts, or as a class when the clone is expanded.

j_gene | abundance | v_gene | CDR3aa
TRBJ2-5 | medium-sized | TRBV12-3/TRBV12-4 | CASRPGQGAEETQYF
TRBJ2-7 | medium-sized | TRBV6-5 | CASSTPGTGISEQYF
TRBJ2-3 | medium-sized | TRBV30 | CAWSRGTDTQYF
TRBJ1-5 | . | TRBV19 | CASSMTARYSNQPQHF
TRBJ2-7 | . | TRBV12-3/TRBV12-4 | CASTSLYEQYF
TRBJ2-3 | medium-sized | TRBV19 | CASRTGNTDTQYF
TRBJ2-7 | medium-sized | TRBV6-1 | CASRPVAGDEQYF
TRBJ2-7 | . | TRBV6-5 | CASSMRTSGSYEQYF
TRBJ1-6 | medium-sized | TRBV6-5 | CASSYWVRRNSPDSPLHF
TRBJ2-7 | medium-sized | TRBV27 | CASGPNYEQYF
TRBJ2-1 | . | TRBV5-6 | CASSWADYNEQFF
TRBJ2-7 | . | TRBV6-2/TRBV6-3 | CASSYGRAETYEQYF
TRBJ1-1 | . | TRBV5-4 | CASSQGTGNTEAFF
TRBJ2-7 | . | TRBV6-5 | CASRDPGGAASYEQYF
TRBJ1-1 | medium-sized | TRBV29-1 | CSVSGGNTEAFF
TRBJ2-1 | medium-sized | TRBV30 | CAWSAGTSGNNEQFF
TRBJ2-1 | medium-sized | TRBV6-5 | CASSSRDYNEQFF
TRBJ2-3 | . | TRBV11-2 | CASCLRGWTDTQYF
TRBJ2-5 | medium-sized | TRBV7-6 | CASSHTGLAEETQYF
TRBJ2-7 | medium-sized | TRBV6-5 | CASSYAYEQYF
TRBJ1-1 | medium-sized | TRBV19 | CASSIGGQGSEAFF
TRBJ2-5 | . | TRBV5-5 | CASSLVRQPGTQYF
TRBJ2-3 | medium-sized | TRBV27 | CASSRGPYTDTQYF
TRBJ1-6 | medium-sized | TRBV6-5 | CASSYSTTGNSPLHF
TRBJ2-7 | large | TRBV29-1 | CSVARDYEQYF
TRBJ1-2 | medium-sized | TRBV24-1 | CATSEESYGYTF
TRBJ1-6 | medium-sized | TRBV27 | CASSSPGEAYNSPLHF
TRBJ1-5 | . | TRBV6-2/TRBV6-3 | CASSTHDRGRRNQPQHF
TRBJ1-1 | . | TRBV7-6 | CASSFDGGTRHTEAFF
TRBJ2-1 | . | TRBV5-5 | CASSAGMANEQFF
TRBJ1-5 | medium-sized | TRBV6-6 | CASSYVNQPQHF
TRBJ2-2 | medium-sized | TRBV12-3/TRBV12-4 | CASTPAALDGELFF
TRBJ1-2 | medium-sized | TRBV6-5 | CASSYSTSNYGYTF
TRBJ2-1 | . | TRBV18 | CASSNLQGEEQFF
TRBJ1-2 | medium-sized | TRBV29-1 | CSVATNQGFGYGYTF
TRBJ2-7 | . | TRBV19 | CASSMTGGVINEQYF
TRBJ2-3 | . | TRBV4-2 | CASSQEQAGAGTDTQYF
TRBJ2-3 | . | TRBV20-1 | CSARLDRILTDTQYF
TRBJ2-5 | . | TRBV14 | CASSQERQETQYF
TRBJ2-2 | medium-sized | TRBV6-2/TRBV6-3 | CASSPMGGQANTGELFF
TRBJ2-3 | large | TRBV29-1 | CSVSGSSTDTQYF